At least ten counts were recorded for the clone carrying this T cell receptor (beta chain). Its antigen remains unknown. In TCRdb, the reads were re-called with MiXCR into one record per CDR3 protein. Of approximately 71,000 distinct CDR3 sequences listed, 4% are singletons. Germline assignment: CDR1 SQVTM and CDR2 ANQGSEA. CDR3 length equals 10 residues. The germline V and J ends were trimmed by 4 bases and 8 bases, with 8 bases remaining between them. This record comes from a study of T cell repertoires in cytomegalovirus infection. Regarding the study as a whole: Public TCR beta family frequency separated CMV-and-HLA carriers, including in an independent cohort.

The chain combines TRBV29-1 with TRBJ1-1; D not resolved. Sequencing was carried out using PBMCs. The sequence derives from a human donor in good health (CMV status not recorded). Some clones in this sample may be carry-over from other donors' samples. The chain's CDR3 is CSVAGSEAFF. Written as DNA, the CDR3 is TGCAGCGTTGCGGGAAGCGAAGCTTTCTTT.